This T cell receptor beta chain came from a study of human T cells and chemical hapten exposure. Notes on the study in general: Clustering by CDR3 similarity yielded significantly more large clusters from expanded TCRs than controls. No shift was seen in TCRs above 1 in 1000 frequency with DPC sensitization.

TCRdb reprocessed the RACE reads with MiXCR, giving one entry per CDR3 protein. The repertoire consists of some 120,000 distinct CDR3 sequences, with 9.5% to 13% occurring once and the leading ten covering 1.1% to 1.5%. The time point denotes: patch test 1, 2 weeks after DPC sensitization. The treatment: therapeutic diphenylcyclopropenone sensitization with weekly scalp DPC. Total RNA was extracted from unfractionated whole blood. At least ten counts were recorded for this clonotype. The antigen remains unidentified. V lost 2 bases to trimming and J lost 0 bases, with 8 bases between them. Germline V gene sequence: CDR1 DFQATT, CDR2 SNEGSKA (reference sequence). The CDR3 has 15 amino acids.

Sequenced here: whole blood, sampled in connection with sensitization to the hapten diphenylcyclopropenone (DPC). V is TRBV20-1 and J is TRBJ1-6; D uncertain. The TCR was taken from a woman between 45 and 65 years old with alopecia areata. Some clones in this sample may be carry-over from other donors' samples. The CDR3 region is CSARQESSYNSPLHF. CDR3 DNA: TGCAGTGCTAGACAAGAGAGCTCCTATAATTCACCCCTCCACTTT.